The 23 T cell receptor beta chains below were found in one sample sequenced in a study of low-dose radiotherapy and immunotherapy resistance in tumors. Regarding time point: after trial treatment. Treatment here: LDRT plus nivolumab, ipilimumab, low-dose cyclophosphamide and aspirin (RACIN trial). cDNA synthesis used a TRAV/TRBV-specific primer set for both chains. The TCRs were subjected to amplification over 20 PCR cycles employing a constant-region primer in conjunction with a V-primer adapter. TCRdb re-called the reads with MiXCR, one entry per CDR3 protein. The table records some 100,000 distinct CDR3 sequences, approximately 22% of them present only once. Sequences were derived from PBMCs, sampled after low-dose radiotherapy plus immunotherapy. The receptors originated from a female donor with ovarian cancer.

At least ten counts were recorded for this clonotype. The rearrangement uses TRBV12-3 or TRBV12-4 and TRBJ1-4; D possibly corresponds to TRBD1 (6 bases). This CDR3 has 15 residues. V was clipped by 3 bases and J by 8 bases, with 16 bases between them. The CDR3 DNA sequence: TGTGCCAGCAGTTTCGGCAGGGGCGATCGGGAAAAACTGTTTTTT. Translation: CASSFGRGDREKLFF.

V is TRBV7-2 and J is TRBJ2-3, with TRBD2 as a possible D gene (7 bases). The CDR3 is 15 residues long. Germline CDR1 and CDR2: SGHTA and FQGNSA. V lost 5 bases and J 2 bases, leaving 14 bases between the germline ends. The CDR3 loop is CASSRRGPTTDTQYF. The CDR3 bases are TGTGCCAGCAGCAGGCGGGGGCCAACCACAGATACGCAGTATTTT.

This clonotype was counted ten times or more. This sequence joins TRBV9 and TRBJ1-6; 7 nucleotides agree with TRBD1. Trimming removed 3 bases from V and 10 bases from J; junction bases left unmatched: 10. Germline V gives CDR1 SGDLS, CDR2 YYNGEE. The CDR3 runs 15 residues. For the CDR3, the DNA is TGTGCCAGCAGCGGAGATAGACAGGGTGAATCACCCCTCCACTTT. This translates into CASSGDRQGESPLHF.

Points on this clonotype: Just one base apart from a much larger clone, this may be a read error. The V gene is TRBV15, the J gene TRBJ2-7, with D hard to call. V was shortened by 1 base and J by 7 bases, with 14 bases between the two germline ends. Germline lookup yields CDR1 LNHNV and CDR2 YYDKDF (reference sequence). This CDR3 region has 14 residues. For the CDR3, the DNA is TGTGCCACCAGCAGAGTCTGCCCCCCGGCAGAGCAGTACTTC. Its protein is CATSRVCPPAEQYF.

The chain employs TRBV7-6 and TRBJ2-7; a weak D match, TRBD1 (6 bases). The CDR3 extends over 14 amino acids. V was trimmed by 5 bases and J by 6 bases, leaving 17 bases between them. Germline V lookup: CDR1 SGHVS, CDR2 FNYEAQ. CDR3 region: CASSPPGQPSEQYF. DNA for the CDR3: TGTGCCAGCAGCCCACCGGGACAACCTTCCGAGCAGTACTTC. Together with reference TRBV7-6 and TRBJ2-7, the CDR3 gives the full variable domain: GAGVSQSPRYKVTKRGQDVALRCDPISGHVSLYWYRQALGQGPEFLTYFNYEAQQDKSGLPNDRFSAERPEGSISTLTIQRTEQRDSAMYRCASSPPGQPSEQYFGPGTRLTVT.

This clonotype was observed many times. The chain is built from TRBV28 and TRBJ1-4, with D possibly TRBD1 on 5 matching bases. The germline CDR1 and CDR2 sequences are MDHEN and SYDVKM. The CDR3 runs 13 residues. V shed 8 bases and J shed 6 bases, with 13 bases lying between them. DNA of the CDR3: TGTGCCAGCGGGGGGTGGGAGGATGAAAAACTGTTTTTT. Protein sequence: CASGGWEDEKLFF.

This clonotype showed up just a few times. The rearrangement joins TRBV11-2 to TRBJ2-5, with D hard to call. V shed 0 bases and J shed 4 bases, with 6 bases lying between them. The CDR3 runs 13 residues. Germline V gives CDR1 SGHAT, CDR2 FQNNGV. The CDR3: CASSLEGVETQYF. CDR3 DNA: TGTGCCAGCAGCTTAGAGGGCGTAGAGACCCAGTACTTC.

Ten or more counts support this clonotype. This rearrangement joins TRBV12-3 or TRBV12-4 to TRBJ1-6; D gene ambiguous. Deletions cut 3 bases from V and 9 bases from J, with 9 bases between. The CDR3 consists of 13 residues. The CDR3 sequence is CASSLPQGSPLHF. CDR3 nucleotides: TGTGCCAGCAGTTTGCCCCAAGGTTCACCCCTCCACTTT.

V usage is TRBV20-1 and J usage is TRBJ2-7, with unresolved D. V lost 6 bases and J lost 1, with 16 bases in between. CDR1 is DFQATT, CDR2 SNEGSKA, per germline (reference sequence). The CDR3 has 14 amino acids. The CDR3: CSADGPYPSYEQYF. CDR3 DNA sequence: TGCAGTGCCGACGGACCTTACCCTTCCTACGAGCAGTACTTC.

V gene TRBV2 combines with J gene TRBJ2-7; 8 nucleotides match TRBD2. The ends lost 6 bases at V and 0 bases at J; junction bases unmatched: 13. This CDR3 region has 17 residues. CDR1 and CDR2 from the germline V gene are SNHLY and FYNNEI. DNA of the CDR3: TGTGCCAGCAGGGGGAACGTTAAAGCGGGAGTCTCCTACGAGCAGTACTTC. It is translated as CASRGNVKAGVSYEQYF.

The rearrangement uses TRBV5-1 and TRBJ2-7; D possibly uses TRBD1 or TRBD2 (5 bases each). V shed 4 bases and J shed 0 bases, with 11 bases lying between them. Germline loops: CDR1 SGHRS, CDR2 YFSETQ. This CDR3 contains 14 residues. The CDR3 sequence: CASSVGTDSYEQYF. The CDR3 DNA reads as TGCGCCAGCAGCGTCGGGACGGACTCCTACGAGCAGTACTTC.

The gene calls are TRBV7-8 and TRBJ1-2, with 10 bases fitting TRBD1. CDR1 and CDR2 (germline): SGHVS, FQNEAQ. V gave up 0 bases and J gave up 1 base; unmatched junction bases: 5. The CDR3 consists of 17 residues. CDR3 in DNA: TGTGCCAGCAGCTTAGCCGCCGGGACAGGGGTTAACTATGGCTACACCTTC. It codes for CASSLAAGTGVNYGYTF.

This clonotype was observed a few times. This chain connects TRBV5-1 to TRBJ1-3; 9 bases agree with TRBD1. V was clipped by 2 bases and J by 0 bases; unmatched bases: 6. The CDR3 covers 17 residues. Germline lookup yields CDR1 SGHRS and CDR2 YFSETQ. The CDR3 sequence is CASSLQGATISGNTIYF. DNA of the CDR3: TGCGCCAGCAGCTTACAGGGGGCCACCATCTCTGGAAACACCATATATTTT.

This clonotype has ten or more counts. The chain employs TRBV28 and TRBJ2-2; the D gene is possibly TRBD2 (5 bases). V lost 8 bases, J lost 5 bases, and 18 bases lay in between. CDR1 and CDR2 (germline): MDHEN, SYDVKM. This CDR3 region has 15 residues. The CDR3 DNA follows: TGTGCCAGCGGGGTAGGAGGCTTTAGGACCGGGGAGCTGTTTTTT. Translation gives CASGVGGFRTGELFF.

This clonotype was counted ten times or more. V gene TRBV5-1 combines with J gene TRBJ2-1; TRBD1 is a possible D gene (6 bases). The V gene's germline CDR1 is SGHRS and CDR2 YFSETQ. The CDR3 is 20 amino acids. The V end lost 0 bases, the J end lost 1 base, and 23 bases lay between the germline ends. CDR3 sequence: CASSLALGDRQGRSYNEQFF. The CDR3 nucleotides are TGCGCCAGCAGCTTGGCTTTGGGTGATAGGCAGGGGAGATCCTACAATGAGCAGTTCTTC.

Ten or more counts support this clonotype. This chain connects TRBV7-9 to TRBJ1-1; possible D gene TRBD1, 5 bases. This CDR3 has 14 amino acids. Germline V gives CDR1 SEHNR, CDR2 FQNEAQ (reference sequence). The V gene lost 0 bases and the J gene lost 8 bases, with 13 bases spanning the gap. The CDR3: CASSLAQGRTEAFF. CDR3 bases: TGTGCCAGCAGCTTAGCGCAGGGTCGGACGGAAGCTTTCTTT.

At least ten counts were recorded for this clonotype. The chain combines TRBV20-1 with TRBJ2-1; D unclear. V was clipped by 2 bases and J by 7 bases, with 9 bases between them. The CDR3 totals 12 residues. Germline V gene sequence: CDR1 DFQATT, CDR2 SNEGSKA (reference sequence). The CDR3 protein is CSARLGWNEQFF. The CDR3 DNA is TGCAGTGCTAGATTGGGGTGGAATGAGCAGTTCTTC.

At least ten counts were recorded for this clonotype. V is TRBV6-2 or TRBV6-3 and J is TRBJ2-1, with TRBD2 identical over 8 bases. J was trimmed by 2 bases and V by 2 bases; bases with no gene match: 11. CDR1 is MNHEY, CDR2 SVGEGT, per germline. The CDR3 runs to 18 residues. DNA for the CDR3: TGTGCCAGCAGTTACAGGCTAGCGGGCCCTACCACCTACAATGAGCAGTTCTTC. This codes for CASSYRLAGPTTYNEQFF.

This clonotype was counted ten times or more. The chain recombines TRBV19 with TRBJ1-1; no clear D gene. CDR3 length: 17 amino acids. Germline values: CDR1 LNHDA, CDR2 SQIVND (reference sequence). V lost 1 base and J lost 0, with 15 bases in between. The CDR3 reads CASSIGSSDYMNTEAFF. The CDR3 nucleotides read TGTGCCAGTAGTATAGGTAGCTCAGACTATATGAACACTGAAGCTTTCTTT.

There are many counts of this clonotype. This sequence joins TRBV6-2 or TRBV6-3 and TRBJ1-2; 9 bases line up with TRBD1. Germline V gene sequence: CDR1 MNHEY, CDR2 SVGEGT. The CDR3 runs 14 residues. Trimming took 5 bases from V and 8 from J; bases not matched to a gene: 9. CDR3 region: CASSEWGQGYGYTF. The CDR3 coding sequence is TGTGCCAGCAGTGAATGGGGACAGGGTTACGGCTACACCTTC.

A remark on this clonotype: The junction differs from germline at one of its ends, possibly a read error. The rearrangement links TRBV5-1 to TRBJ1-4, with a possible D match to TRBD1 (5 bases). The CDR3 has 13 residues. Germline CDR1 SGHRS, CDR2 YFSETQ. The CDR3, as DNA: TGCGCCAGAAGCTTTGGACCGGGGGAGAAACTGTTTTTT. Translated: CARSFGPGEKLFF.

This clonotype was seen at least ten times. This sequence joins TRBV13 and TRBJ2-1, with D possibly being TRBD1 or TRBD2 (5 bases each). Germline V CDR1 and CDR2: PRHDT, FYEKMQ (reference sequence). This CDR3 is 14 amino acids long. Trimming cost V 4 bases and J 2 bases, with 9 bases left between them. CDR3 residues: CASSYRDPYNEQFF. The CDR3 DNA reads as TGTGCCAGCAGCTACCGGGACCCCTACAATGAGCAGTTCTTC.

At least ten counts were recorded for this clonotype. CDR3 coding DNA: TGTGCCATCAGTGAGTCGGGGGGTCAGGAACCCCGGGGCGACGAGCAGTACTTC. Translated, it gives CAISESGGQEPRGDEQYF. The chain joins TRBV10-3 to TRBJ2-7; the D gene is possibly TRBD2 (6 bases). V dropped 0 bases and J dropped 5 bases, with 23 bases sitting between them. The length of the CDR3 is 18 residues. Germline assignment: CDR1 ENHRY and CDR2 SYGVKD.